This T cell receptor (beta chain) was sequenced in a study of CD8 T cells in Susac syndrome. For the study at large: The sequenced Susac syndrome patients comprised roughly 6 with active disease and roughly eight in remission.

Random-hexamer reverse transcription was applied to roughly 0.5 to 1 ug RNA. The TCR beta CDR3 was amplified by immunoSEQ multiplex PCR across 54 Vbeta, 13 Jbeta. A single record per CDR3 protein comes from TCRdb applying MiXCR to the immunoSEQ multiplex PCR reads. The data contain around 200,000 distinct CDR3 sequences, around 95% of them singletons. The CDR3 is 17 residues long. With V trimmed by 6 bases and J by 5 bases, 8 bases remained unmatched. Germline lookup yields CDR1 SEHNR and CDR2 FQNEAQ (reference sequence). This sequence was found in a human donor with Susac syndrome. Sequencing input: CD8+ T cells from PBMCs. The chain uses TRBV7-9 and TRBJ2-2; 14 bases are a match to TRBD2. CDR3 nucleotide sequence: TGTGCCAGCAGGTCGGGACTAGCGGGAGTATGGACCGGGGAGCTGTTTTTT. Protein product: CASRSGLAGVWTGELFF.